This TCR beta chain was retrieved from a study of blood T cell repertoires in COVID-19. Study-wide context: Samples representing acute and convalescent COVID-19 were sourced from the United States, Italy and Spain. T cells, B-cell-depleted T cells, or PBMCs provided the cDNA or gDNA that served as material.

V was trimmed by 4 bases and J by 6 bases, leaving 9 bases between them. Germline lookup yields CDR1 MDHEN and CDR2 SYDVKM. The CDR3 length is 12 residues. Authors' analysis steps: The assay estimated nucleated cells by amplifying reference gene primers. TCRdb keeps only in-frame clones here, not all; method: immunoSEQ multiplex PCR. V and J calls and clone size are given by that table; D and trimming were obtained from the DNA. Of around 30,000 clones detected, 70% to 90% appear once; the ten largest clones hold 0.55%. The chain carries TRBV28 and TRBJ1-1, with unresolved D. Sample: peripheral blood. This receptor was identified in a woman between 40 and 55 years old with active or convalescent COVID-19. This CDR3 reads CASSSLVAEAFF. The CDR3 coding sequence is TGTGCCAGCAGTTCCCTCGTCGCTGAAGCTTTCTTT.